The clone carrying this TCR beta chain has just one count. The TCR beta libraries were generated through quantitative 5'-RACE incorporating molecular barcodes. TCRdb re-called the 5' RACE reads with MiXCR, one entry per CDR3 protein. The sample lists about 310,000 distinct CDR3 sequences; roughly 20% were seen once. This specimen comes from a study of CD8 T cells in ankylosing spondylitis. From germline, CDR1 is SGHTA and CDR2 FQGNSA. The CDR3 is 15 residues long. V lost 2 bases to trimming and J lost 2 bases, with 10 bases between them. Material: blood, either unsorted or a sorted T cell fraction (not recorded which). The chain is built from TRBV7-2 and TRBJ2-1; D unresolved. The sequence came from a female donor with ankylosing spondylitis or in good health (not recorded which). The CDR3 protein is CASSLTLATYNEQFF. CDR3 in DNA: TGTGCCAGCAGCTTAACCCTGGCAACCTACAATGAGCAGTTCTTC.